A selection of T cell receptor beta chains follows, all from one sample in a study of OX40 agonist ivuxolimab in advanced cancers. Assay used: immunoSEQ multiplex PCR; TCRdb lists only in-frame clones, some missing. This sample carries around 95,000 clones, around 90% of them seen once, and the ten largest clones take about 0.16%. The starting material was CD4+ or CD8+ T cells sorted from blood, obtained in a trial of the OX40 agonist ivuxolimab. The receptors shown here come from an adult with an advanced solid tumor such as melanoma, head and neck, liver or kidney cancer. Each CDR3 is given with its conserved first and last residue. A D gene is named only where the DNA matches it firmly. Clone size, where shown, is once, few, many, or a class for clones that have expanded.

abundance	v_gene	j_gene	d_gene	CDR3nt	CDR3aa
-	TRBV10-1	TRBJ2-1	TRBD2	TGCGCCAGCAGTGAGTTCTCGGGAGGTAGGGGCGATGAGCAGTTCTTC	CASSEFSGGRGDEQFF
-	TRBV6-5	TRBJ1-2	TRBD1	TGTGCCAGCAGGAGACAGGGTGACTATGGCTACACCTTC	CASRRQGDYGYTF
-	TRBV7-3	TRBJ1-1	-	TGTGCCAGCAGCGCCTCAGTGAACACTGAAGCTTTCTTT	CASSASVNTEAFF
-	TRBV5-1	TRBJ1-3	-	TGCGCCAGCAGCCCCGGGTTGGGAAACACCATATATTTT	CASSPGLGNTIYF
few	TRBV11-2	TRBJ2-7	-	TGTGCCAGCAGCTTGCTAGCCAGTCGATACGAGCAGTACTTC	CASSLLASRYEQYF
-	TRBV2	TRBJ1-1	-	TGTGCCAGCAGTGAAGTCAGAGGCAACACTGAAGCTTTCTTT	CASSEVRGNTEAFF
few	TRBV9	TRBJ2-7	-	TGTGCCAGCAGCGTATCCAGCGCGGGCTACGAGCAGTACTTC	CASSVSSAGYEQYF
-	TRBV5-1	TRBJ2-5	TRBD1	TGCGCCAGCAGCTTGGGGGCCGGACAGGCTGTTCAAGAGACCCAGTACTTC	CASSLGAGQAVQETQYF
-	TRBV9	TRBJ2-1	TRBD2	TGTGCCAGCAGCTATAGCGGGAGGGTCCCTAATGAGCAGTTCTTC	CASSYSGRVPNEQFF
-	TRBV5-4	TRBJ2-6	-	TGTGCCAGCAGCTTCCCAGGGACTGGGGCCAACGTCCTGACTTTC	CASSFPGTGANVLTF
-	TRBV6-6	TRBJ2-2	-	TGTGCCAGCAGAACAACCACCGGGGAGCTGTTTTTT	CASRTTTGELFF
-	TRBV10-3	TRBJ1-2	-	TGTGCCAGCAGTCCCCTTTACCCCCGGCCAGCGACTCCCTATGGCTACACCTTC	CASSPLYPRPATPYGYTF
once	TRBV5-7	TRBJ2-5	-	TGTGCCAGCAGCTTGGAGACCGAAGCAAAGCAAGAGACCCAGTACTTC	CASSLETEAKQETQYF
-	TRBV2	TRBJ1-2	TRBD1	TGTGCCAGCAGCGGGACAGGGTCCTATGGCTACACCTTC	CASSGTGSYGYTF
-	TRBV30	TRBJ2-5	-	TGTGCCTGGAGTGTTGGAGTGGCGGAGACCCAGTACTTC	CAWSVGVAETQYF
-	TRBV19	TRBJ2-7	-	TGTGCCAGTAGTAACGTGGCAGGGGCGGTCGAGCAGTACTTC	CASSNVAGAVEQYF
-	TRBV21-1	TRBJ1-5	-	TGTGCCAGCAGCAAAATGGGGGGGGGCGGTCAGCCCCAGCATTTT	CASSKMGGGGQPQHF
-	TRBV2	TRBJ2-2	-	TGTGCCAGCAGTTACAAGAACACCGGGGAGCTGTTTTTT	CASSYKNTGELFF
once	TRBV6-1	TRBJ1-5	-	TGTGCCAGCATACGAGGAGATAGCAATCAGCCCCAGCATTTT	CASIRGDSNQPQHF
-	TRBV19	TRBJ2-1	TRBD2	TGTGCCAGTAGTCCCCGACTAGCGGGGTGGGATGAGCAGTTCTTC	CASSPRLAGWDEQFF
-	TRBV5-4	TRBJ1-3	TRBD1	TGTGCCAGCAGCAGAGCCGGGACAGGGTTCGGAAACACCATATATTTT	CASSRAGTGFGNTIYF
-	TRBV6-5	TRBJ2-2	TRBD2	TGTGCCAGCAGTTCGGGGGGTGCGAACACCGGGGAGCTGTTTTTT	CASSSGGANTGELFF
-	TRBV19	TRBJ2-1	-	TGTGCCAGTAGTATAGGTTCAGGGGCCTACAATGAGCAGTTCTTC	CASSIGSGAYNEQFF
-	TRBV5-1	TRBJ2-1	-	TGCGCCAGCAGCCTGGGGGGCAGCTCCTCTTACAATGAGCAGTTCTTC	CASSLGGSSSYNEQFF
-	TRBV19	TRBJ2-3	-	TGTGCCAGTAACGACCGGGGAGGATCACCCAGTCATACGCAGTATTTT	CASNDRGGSPSHTQYF
-	TRBV9	TRBJ2-1	-	TGTGCCAGCAGGGACGATAAAAGGACGGGCGTCTCCTACAATGAGCAGTTCTTC	CASRDDKRTGVSYNEQFF
-	TRBV19	TRBJ2-5	-	TGTGCCAGTAGTGACCGAGGGGAGACCCAGTACTTC	CASSDRGETQYF
-	TRBV5-1	TRBJ2-3	-	TGCGCCAGCAGCTTGGGCGGGCCACACGATACGCAGTATTTT	CASSLGGPHDTQYF
-	TRBV19	TRBJ1-5	-	TGTGCCAGTAGTCCTACCGGGGGGGTGGACAATCAGCCCCAGCATTTT	CASSPTGGVDNQPQHF
-	TRBV20-1	TRBJ2-7	-	TGCAGTGCTAGAGGGCCCCACGAGCAGTACTTC	CSARGPHEQYF
-	TRBV6-6	TRBJ2-2	-	TGTGCCAGCAGTTACCTATCGGGAGACACCGGGGAGCTGTTTTTT	CASSYLSGDTGELFF
-	TRBV14	TRBJ1-5	-	TGTGCCAGCAGCCTGGGGAATCAGCCCCAGCATTTT	CASSLGNQPQHF
-	TRBV7-9	TRBJ2-1	-	TGTGCCAGCAGCCCCAGACCCTCTGAGGCCTCCTACAATGAGCAGTTCTTC	CASSPRPSEASYNEQFF
-	TRBV5-6	TRBJ2-7	TRBD2	TGTGCCAGCAGCTATGCCGGGACTAGCTACTACTTC	CASSYAGTSYYF
-	TRBV5-4	TRBJ2-4	-	TGTGCCAGCAGCTTGGATGCCCGAGGGGCCAAAAACATTCAGTACTTC	CASSLDARGAKNIQYF
-	TRBV5-4	TRBJ1-6	TRBD1	TGTGCCAGCAGGTGGGACAGGGGAAGCTCACCCCTCCACTTT	CASRWDRGSSPLHF
-	TRBV4-2	TRBJ1-1	TRBD1	TGTGCCAGCAGCCCCAGGGACAGGGAAGAAGCTTTCTTT	CASSPRDREEAFF
-	TRBV19	TRBJ1-3	-	TGTGCCAGTAGTCTAGCAGGGAATTCCGGAAACACCATATATTTT	CASSLAGNSGNTIYF
-	TRBV6-1	TRBJ2-7	-	TGTGCCAGCACTTGGACTCACATGACGGGCGAGCAGTACTTC	CASTWTHMTGEQYF
-	TRBV5-6	TRBJ1-3	-	TGTGCCAGCTCCCAAACAGGGACGGCTGGAAACACCATATATTTT	CASSQTGTAGNTIYF
-	TRBV27	TRBJ1-5	TRBD1	TGTGCCAGCAGACGCGCGACAGGGGGCAATCAGCCCCAGCATTTT	CASRRATGGNQPQHF
-	TRBV27	TRBJ2-5	-	TGTGCCAGCAGTTCTGGCAACCTCGGGGAGACCCAGTACTTC	CASSSGNLGETQYF
-	TRBV6-6	TRBJ2-1	TRBD1	TGTGCCAGCGACAGGGGCAATGAGCAGTTCTTC	CASDRGNEQFF
-	TRBV7-2	TRBJ2-3	-	TGTGCCAGCAGCTTAGCGCGGCCTAGCTCTTCAGATACGCAGTATTTT	CASSLARPSSSDTQYF
-	TRBV19	TRBJ2-1	TRBD2	TGTGCCAGCCGGACTAGCGGGAGATACGATGAGCAGTTCTTC	CASRTSGRYDEQFF
-	TRBV7-9	TRBJ2-7	TRBD2	TGTGCCAGCAGCTTAGCCCTGAGCGGGATTGGCTACGAGCAGTACTTC	CASSLALSGIGYEQYF
-	TRBV13	TRBJ2-3	TRBD2	TGTGCCAGCAGCTTAGGTGATGGACTAGCGGGAGTTGAAGGCACAGATACGCAGTATTTT	CASSLGDGLAGVEGTDTQYF
-	TRBV9	TRBJ2-1	-	TGTGCCAGCAGCGTACTTCCGAGCTCCTACAATGAGCAGTTCTTC	CASSVLPSSYNEQFF
-	TRBV7-8	TRBJ2-7	TRBD1	TGTGCCAGCAGCTTTCTGTCCGGGACAGGACCGTCCTACGAGCAGTACTTC	CASSFLSGTGPSYEQYF
-	TRBV27	TRBJ2-7	-	TGTGCCAGCAGTTTACGAGGTGGGCGCGTTTCGTTCTACGAGCAGTACTTC	CASSLRGGRVSFYEQYF
-	TRBV7-8	TRBJ2-7	TRBD1	TGTGCCAGCAGCCTAATCCGGACAGGGGTGTTCTACGAGCAGTACTTC	CASSLIRTGVFYEQYF
-	TRBV7-2	TRBJ1-5	-	TGTGCCAGCAGCTTACGGGGAAATCAGCCCCAGCATTTT	CASSLRGNQPQHF
many	TRBV29-1	TRBJ1-2	-	TGCAGCACACGGACGGCCGATTATGGCTACACCTTC	CSTRTADYGYTF
-	TRBV7-8	TRBJ1-6	TRBD1	TGTGCCAGCAGTTGGACAGGGGATAATTCACCCCTCCACTTT	CASSWTGDNSPLHF
once	TRBV7-8	TRBJ1-1	-	TGTGCCAGCAGCTTAGAGAGCCGGGCTAACACTGAAGCTTTCTTT	CASSLESRANTEAFF
-	TRBV10-1	TRBJ1-3	TRBD1	TGCGCCAGCAGACAGGGGCCTGGAAACACCATATATTTT	CASRQGPGNTIYF
-	TRBV21-1	TRBJ2-4	-	TGTGCCAGCAGCAAAGGAATCAACAGGGTGGACATTCAGTACTTC	CASSKGINRVDIQYF